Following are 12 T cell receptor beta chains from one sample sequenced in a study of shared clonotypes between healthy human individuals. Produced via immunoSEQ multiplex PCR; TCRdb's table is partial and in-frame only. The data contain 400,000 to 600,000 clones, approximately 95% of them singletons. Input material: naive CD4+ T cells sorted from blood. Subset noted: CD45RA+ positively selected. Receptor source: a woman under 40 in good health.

The CDR3 loop reads CASSEQGKDQPQHF. In DNA form, the CDR3 reads TGTGCCAGCAGTGAACAGGGGAAGGATCAGCCCCAGCATTTT. The chain carries TRBV6-1 and TRBJ1-5, with D tentatively TRBD1 (6 bases). The CDR3 has 14 amino acids. Trimming shortened V by 2 bases and J by 5 bases, and 10 bases separated the two germline ends. Germline V lookup: CDR1 MNHNS, CDR2 SASEGT.

The CDR3 loop is CAISDTGYHQPQHF. The DNA of the CDR3 is TGTGCCATCAGCGATACAGGGTATCATCAGCCCCAGCATTTT. The chain is built from TRBV10-3 and TRBJ1-5; a possible D gene is TRBD1 (6 bases). The length of the CDR3 is 14 residues. V was shortened by 6 bases and J by 5 bases, with 14 bases between the two germline ends. CDR1 and CDR2 from the germline V gene are ENHRY and SYGVKD.

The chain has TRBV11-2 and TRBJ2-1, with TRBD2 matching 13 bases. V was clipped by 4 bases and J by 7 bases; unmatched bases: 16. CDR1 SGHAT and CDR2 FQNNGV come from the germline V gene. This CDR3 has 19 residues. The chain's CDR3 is CASSSRGLAGDPWGNEQFF. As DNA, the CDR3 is TGTGCCAGCAGCTCTCGCGGACTAGCGGGAGACCCCTGGGGGAATGAGCAGTTCTTC. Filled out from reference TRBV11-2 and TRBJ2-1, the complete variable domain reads EAGVAQSPRYKIIEKRQSVAFWCNPISGHATLYWYQQILGQGPKLLIQFQNNGVVDDSQLPKDRFSAERLKGVDSTLKIQPAKLEDSAVYLCASSSRGLAGDPWGNEQFFGPGTRLTVL.

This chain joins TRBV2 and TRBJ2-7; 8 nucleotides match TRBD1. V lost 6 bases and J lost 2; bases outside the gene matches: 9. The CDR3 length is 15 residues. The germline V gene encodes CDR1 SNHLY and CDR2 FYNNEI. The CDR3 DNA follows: TGTGCCAGCAGACTCACCGGGACAGGACCCTACGAGCAGTACTTC. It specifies CASRLTGTGPYEQYF.

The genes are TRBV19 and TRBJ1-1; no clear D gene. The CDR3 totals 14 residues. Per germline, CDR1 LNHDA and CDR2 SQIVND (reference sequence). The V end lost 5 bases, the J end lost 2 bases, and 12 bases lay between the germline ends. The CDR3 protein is CASSDGSSNTEAFF. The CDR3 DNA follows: TGTGCCAGTAGTGATGGGAGTTCTAACACTGAAGCTTTCTTT.

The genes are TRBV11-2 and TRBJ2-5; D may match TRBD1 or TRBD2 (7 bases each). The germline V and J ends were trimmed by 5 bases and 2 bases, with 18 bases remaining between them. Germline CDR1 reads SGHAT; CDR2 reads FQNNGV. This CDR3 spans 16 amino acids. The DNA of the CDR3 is TGTGCCAGCAGCCGGGGGGCAGGGGGATCGCAAGAGACCCAGTACTTC. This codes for CASSRGAGGSQETQYF. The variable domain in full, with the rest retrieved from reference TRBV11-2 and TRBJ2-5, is EAGVAQSPRYKIIEKRQSVAFWCNPISGHATLYWYQQILGQGPKLLIQFQNNGVVDDSQLPKDRFSAERLKGVDSTLKIQPAKLEDSAVYLCASSRGAGGSQETQYFGPGTRLLVL.

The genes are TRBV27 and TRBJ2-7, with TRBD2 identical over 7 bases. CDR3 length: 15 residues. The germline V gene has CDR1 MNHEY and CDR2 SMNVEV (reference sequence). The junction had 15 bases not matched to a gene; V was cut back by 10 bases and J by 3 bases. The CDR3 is CATSLEGGRGYEQYF. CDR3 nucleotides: TGTGCCACCTCCCTAGAGGGCGGGAGAGGCTACGAGCAGTACTTC.

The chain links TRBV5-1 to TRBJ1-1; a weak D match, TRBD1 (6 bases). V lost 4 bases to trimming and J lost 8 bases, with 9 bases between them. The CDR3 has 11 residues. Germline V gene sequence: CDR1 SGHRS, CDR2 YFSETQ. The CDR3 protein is CASSIDREAFF. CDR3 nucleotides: TGCGCCAGCAGCATAGACAGGGAAGCTTTCTTT.

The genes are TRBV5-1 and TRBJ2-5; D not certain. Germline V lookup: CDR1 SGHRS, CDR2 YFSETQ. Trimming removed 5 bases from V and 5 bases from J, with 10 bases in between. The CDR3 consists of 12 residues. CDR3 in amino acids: CASRSGLETQYF. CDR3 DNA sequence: TGCGCCAGCAGATCGGGCCTGGAGACCCAGTACTTC.

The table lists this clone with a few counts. This CDR3 is CASSEIPVSGNTIYF. The CDR3 nucleotides are TGTGCCAGCAGTGAAATCCCAGTCTCTGGAAACACCATATATTTT. The rearrangement links TRBV2 to TRBJ1-3; no firm D call. In germline, CDR1 is SNHLY, CDR2 FYNNEI. Trimming removed 2 bases from V and 0 bases from J, with 8 bases in between. This CDR3 region has 15 residues. Combining the CDR3 with reference TRBV2 and TRBJ1-3 gives the whole variable domain EPEVTQTPSHQVTQMGQEVILRCVPISNHLYFYWYRQILGQKVEFLVSFYNNEISEKSEIFDDQFSVERPDGSNFTLKIRSTKLEDSAMYFCASSEIPVSGNTIYFGEGSWLTVV.

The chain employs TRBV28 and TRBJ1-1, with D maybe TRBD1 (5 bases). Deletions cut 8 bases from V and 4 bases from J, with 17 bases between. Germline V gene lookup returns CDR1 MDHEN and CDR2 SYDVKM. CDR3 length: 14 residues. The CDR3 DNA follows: TGTGCCAGCGAGAGAGACGGGGCGGGCACTGAAGCTTTCTTT. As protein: CASERDGAGTEAFF.

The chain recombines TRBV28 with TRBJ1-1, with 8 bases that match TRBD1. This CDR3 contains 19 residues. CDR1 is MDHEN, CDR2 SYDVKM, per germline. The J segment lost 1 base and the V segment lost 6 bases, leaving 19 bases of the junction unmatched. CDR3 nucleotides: TGTGCCAGCAGACCTATGGGGCTGGACAGGGCGAGGGGGAACACTGAAGCTTTCTTT. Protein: CASRPMGLDRARGNTEAFF.